What follows is one TCR beta chain and its context. This record comes from a study of blood T cell repertoires in COVID-19. Methods used by the authors: Amplification with reference gene primers provided the estimates of nucleated cell counts. Measured with immunoSEQ multiplex PCR; TCRdb has only the in-frame clones, and not every one. That table gives V, J and clone size, and the DNA gave D and trimming. The sample has 30,000 to 40,000 clones, 88% seen once. CDR3 length equals 14 residues. Trimming pared 0 bases from V and 3 bases from J, leaving 9 bases between. CDR1 is SGDLS, CDR2 YYNGEE, per germline.

Sequencing used peripheral blood. The receptor was derived from a human donor with active COVID-19. The donor label of this sample is uncertain. The chain employs TRBV9 and TRBJ1-2; tentative D call: TRBD1 (6 bases). As DNA, the CDR3 is TGTGCCAGCAGCGTAGTTTCAGGGGACTATGGCTACACCTTC. It is translated as CASSVVSGDYGYTF.